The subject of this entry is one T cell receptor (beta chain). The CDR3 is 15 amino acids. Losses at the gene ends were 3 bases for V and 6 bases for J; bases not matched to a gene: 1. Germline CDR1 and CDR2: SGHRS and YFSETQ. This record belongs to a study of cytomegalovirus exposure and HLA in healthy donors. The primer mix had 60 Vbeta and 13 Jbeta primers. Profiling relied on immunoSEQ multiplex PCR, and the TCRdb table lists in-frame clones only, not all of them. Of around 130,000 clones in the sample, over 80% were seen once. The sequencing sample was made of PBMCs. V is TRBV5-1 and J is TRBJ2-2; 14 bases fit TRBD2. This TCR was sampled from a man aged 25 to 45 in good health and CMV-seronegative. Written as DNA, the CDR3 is TGCGCCAGCAGCTGGGGACTAGCGGGGGCCGGGGAGCTGTTTTTT. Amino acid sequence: CASSWGLAGAGELFF.